The 11 T cell receptor beta chains given below trace back to one sample, sequenced in a study of blood T cell repertoires in COVID-19. The assay was immunoSEQ multiplex PCR, and TCRdb's table has in-frame clones only and misses some. This table has about 200,000 clones, 80% to 90% appearing once. Sequencing was done on a sample of PBMCs or T cells enriched from blood (not recorded which). The receptors were gathered from a woman in her thirties or forties with acute COVID-19.

This rearrangement joins TRBV7-3 to TRBJ1-6; D gene unclear. V was clipped by 5 bases and J by 1 base, with 12 bases between them. CDR3 length equals 16 residues. Germline lookup yields CDR1 SGHTA and CDR2 FQGTGA. The CDR3 here is CASSLRGGSYNSPLHF. The CDR3, as DNA: TGTGCCAGCAGCCTACGTGGCGGATCCTATAATTCACCCCTCCACTTT.

This rearrangement joins TRBV7-9 to TRBJ2-2; 8 bases align to TRBD2. Losses at the gene ends were 7 bases for V and 3 bases for J; bases not matched to a gene: 4. The germline V gene has CDR1 SEHNR and CDR2 FQNEAQ (reference sequence). The CDR3 contains 14 residues. The CDR3 loop is CASTYGRDTGELFF. The CDR3 DNA sequence: TGTGCCAGCACTTACGGGAGGGACACCGGGGAGCTGTTTTTT.

This clone appeared a few times. The rearrangement links TRBV24-1 to TRBJ2-7, with D maybe TRBD2 (5 bases). In germline, CDR1 is KGHDR, CDR2 SFDVKD. This CDR3 comprises 12 residues. The germline V and J ends were trimmed by 5 bases and 7 bases, with 11 bases remaining between them. This CDR3 is CATSGGLQEQYF. CDR3 nucleotide sequence: TGTGCCACCAGTGGCGGACTGCAAGAGCAGTACTTC.

The chain combines TRBV6-1 with TRBJ1-6, with D possibly TRBD1 on 5 matching bases. This CDR3 has 14 residues. The germline CDR1 and CDR2 sequences are MNHNS and SASEGT. Deletions cut 3 bases from V and 9 bases from J, with 12 bases between. The CDR3 sequence is CASSEGGLGSPLHF. Written as DNA, the CDR3 is TGTGCCAGCAGTGAGGGGGGACTGGGTTCACCCCTCCACTTT.

The chain recombines TRBV10-3 with TRBJ1-2; 8 nucleotides agree with TRBD1. The CDR3 consists of 13 residues. Germline CDR1 ENHRY, CDR2 SYGVKD. Unmatched junction bases numbered 6, after V lost 5 bases and J lost 7 bases. CDR3 protein: CAISTTGEAGYTF. The CDR3 DNA reads as TGTGCCATCAGTACGACAGGGGAGGCTGGCTACACCTTC.

The chain uses TRBV7-3 and TRBJ2-1, with D possibly matching TRBD2 (6 bases). Germline V gives CDR1 SGHTA, CDR2 FQGTGA. The CDR3 length is 17 residues. V was pared by 4 bases and J by 6 bases, with 22 bases between. The CDR3 DNA reads as TGTGCCAGCAGCTCACCCTTTGGCGGGATCAGGAGCAATGAGCAGTTCTTC. This translates into CASSSPFGGIRSNEQFF.

The gene calls are TRBV27 and TRBJ1-2, with D tentatively TRBD1 (5 bases). V was trimmed by 2 bases and J by 4 bases, leaving 11 bases between them. The CDR3 consists of 14 residues. The germline V gene has CDR1 MNHEY and CDR2 SMNVEV (reference sequence). DNA of the CDR3: TGTGCCAGCAGTTTAAGGGGACTCAGCTATGGCTACACCTTC. Encoded protein: CASSLRGLSYGYTF.

The V gene is TRBV19, the J gene TRBJ2-1; TRBD2 matches at 16 bases. CDR3 size: 16 residues. Per the germline V gene, CDR1 is LNHDA and CDR2 is SQIVND (reference sequence). J gave up 7 bases and V 4 bases, and 4 bases lay outside the gene matches. Here the CDR3 DNA reads TGTGCCAGTAGTAAGGGACTAGCGGGAGGGTTGAATGAGCAGTTCTTC. Translated: CASSKGLAGGLNEQFF.

The chain uses TRBV19 and TRBJ2-1; TRBD2 is a possible D gene (5 bases). The CDR3 sequence is 11 residues long. Trimming cost V 5 bases and J 10 bases, with 9 bases left between them. Looked up from germline, CDR1 is LNHDA and CDR2 is SQIVND (reference sequence). The CDR3 reads CASSEKREQFF. CDR3 DNA sequence: TGTGCCAGTAGTGAGAAGCGGGAGCAGTTCTTC.

The chain couples TRBV30 to TRBJ1-5; unclear D gene. The germline V gene encodes CDR1 GTSNPN and CDR2 SVGIG (reference sequence). CDR3 length: 15 residues. The V gene lost 2 bases and the J gene lost 1 base, with 12 bases spanning the gap. DNA for the CDR3: TGTGCCTGGAGTCGGGGATCTAACAGCAATCAGCCCCAGCATTTT. Residues: CAWSRGSNSNQPQHF. The full variable domain, with the rest looked up from reference TRBV30 and TRBJ1-5, is SQTIHQWPATLVQPVGSPLSLECTVEGTSNPNLYWYRQAAGRGLQLLFYSVGIGQISSEVPQNLSASRPQDRQFILSSKKLLLSDSGFYLCAWSRGSNSNQPQHFGDGTRLSIL.

The rearrangement links TRBV2 to TRBJ2-7; D remains unclear. The CDR3 covers 11 residues. Germline V CDR1 and CDR2: SNHLY, FYNNEI. V dropped 5 bases and J dropped 3 bases, with 5 bases sitting between them. The CDR3 here is CASSNSYEQYF. The DNA for the CDR3 is TGTGCCAGCAGTAACAGCTACGAGCAGTACTTC.